Sequencing of this T cell receptor beta chain was carried out in a study of identical twins. All donors comprised healthy Caucasians. Addition of a universal primer site occurred through template switching, and cDNA carried unique molecular identifiers. Using its own MiXCR run on the 5' RACE reads, TCRdb lists one record per CDR3 protein. The sample shows over 250,000 distinct CDR3 sequences, just under 9.5% of them seen only once. For this clonotype: The antigen is undetermined.

The CDR3 contains 13 residues. V dropped 6 bases and J dropped 0 bases, with 12 bases sitting between them. Germline V CDR1 and CDR2: SQVTM, ANQGSEA. Study observations and caveats: Memory repertoires lacked the insertion deficit that abundant cord blood beta clonotypes showed.

This sample also belongs to another study, concerning yellow fever vaccine responses in identical twins. That study reports: Among the twins, the vaccine T cell response reportedly seemed partly convergent and partly personalized.

V is TRBV29-1 and J is TRBJ2-7, with D possibly being TRBD2 (5 bases). The sample consisted of CD8+ T cells sorted from blood. This clonotype was sampled from a woman younger than 30 in good health. The CDR3 nucleotides read TGCAGCGTCTATGAGGGCCACTCCTACGAGCAGTACTTC. Translated: CSVYEGHSYEQYF.